This T cell receptor (beta chain) is from a study of OX40 agonist ivuxolimab in advanced cancers. CDR1 is ENHRY and CDR2 is SYGVKD in the germline V gene. V was shortened by 2 bases and J by 0 bases, with 5 bases between the two germline ends. The CDR3 loop spans 13 amino acids. TCRdb's table, derived via immunoSEQ multiplex PCR, lists solely in-frame clones and lacks some. Seen here are roughly 81,000 clones, 85% to 95% observed once, and the top ten hold about 10%. Blood sampling took place at baseline, cycle 4 day 1, and cycle 7 day 1. The sample here was CD4+ or CD8+ T cells sorted from blood, taken in a trial of the OX40 agonist ivuxolimab. The sequence came from an adult with an advanced solid tumor such as melanoma, head and neck, liver or kidney cancer. The chain combines TRBV10-3 with TRBJ2-7; the D call may be TRBD1 or TRBD2 (5 bases each). The CDR3 here is CAISEGTSYEQYF. The CDR3 nucleotides are TGTGCCATCAGTGAGGGGACCTCCTACGAGCAGTACTTC.